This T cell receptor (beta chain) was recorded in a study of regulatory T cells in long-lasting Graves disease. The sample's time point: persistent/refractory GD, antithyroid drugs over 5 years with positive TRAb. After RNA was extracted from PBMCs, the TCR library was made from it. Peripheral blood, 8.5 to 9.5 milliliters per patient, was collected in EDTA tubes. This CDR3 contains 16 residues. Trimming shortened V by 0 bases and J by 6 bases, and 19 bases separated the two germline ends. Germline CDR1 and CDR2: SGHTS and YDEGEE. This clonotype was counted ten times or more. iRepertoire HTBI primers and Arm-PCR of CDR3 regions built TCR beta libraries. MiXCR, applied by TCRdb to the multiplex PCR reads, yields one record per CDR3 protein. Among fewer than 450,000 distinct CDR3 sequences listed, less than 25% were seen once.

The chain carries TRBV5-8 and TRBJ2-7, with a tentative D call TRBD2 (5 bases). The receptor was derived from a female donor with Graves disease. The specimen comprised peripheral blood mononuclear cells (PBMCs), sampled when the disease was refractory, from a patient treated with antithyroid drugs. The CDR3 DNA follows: TGTGCCAGCAGCTTGGGGACGTTAGGACTCCGCACCGAGCAGTACTTC. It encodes CASSLGTLGLRTEQYF.